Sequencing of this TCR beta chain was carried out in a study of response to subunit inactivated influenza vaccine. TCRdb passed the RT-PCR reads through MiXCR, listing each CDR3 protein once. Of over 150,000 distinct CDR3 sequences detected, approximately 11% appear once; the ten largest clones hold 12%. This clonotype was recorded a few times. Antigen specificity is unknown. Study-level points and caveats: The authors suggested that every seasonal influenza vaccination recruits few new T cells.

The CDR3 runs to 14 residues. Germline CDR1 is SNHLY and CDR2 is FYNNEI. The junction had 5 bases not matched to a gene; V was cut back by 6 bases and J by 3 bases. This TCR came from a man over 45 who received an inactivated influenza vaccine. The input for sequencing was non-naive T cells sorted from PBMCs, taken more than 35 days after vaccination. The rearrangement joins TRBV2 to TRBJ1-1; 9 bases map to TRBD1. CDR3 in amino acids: CASRLTGGDTEAFF. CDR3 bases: TGTGCCAGCAGGTTGACAGGGGGGGACACTGAAGCTTTCTTT.